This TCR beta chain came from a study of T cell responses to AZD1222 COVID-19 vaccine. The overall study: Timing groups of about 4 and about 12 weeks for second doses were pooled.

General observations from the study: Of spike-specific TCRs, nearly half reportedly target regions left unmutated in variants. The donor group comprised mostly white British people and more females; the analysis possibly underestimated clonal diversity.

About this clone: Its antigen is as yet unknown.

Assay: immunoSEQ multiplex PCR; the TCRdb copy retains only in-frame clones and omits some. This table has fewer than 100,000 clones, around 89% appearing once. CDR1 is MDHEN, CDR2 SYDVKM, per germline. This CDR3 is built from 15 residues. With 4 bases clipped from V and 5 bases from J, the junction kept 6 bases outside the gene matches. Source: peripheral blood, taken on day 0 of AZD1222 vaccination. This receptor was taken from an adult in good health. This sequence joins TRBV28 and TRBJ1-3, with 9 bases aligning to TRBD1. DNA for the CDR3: TGTGCCAGCAGTTCCTGGACAGGGGCCCGAAACACCATATATTTT. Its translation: CASSSWTGARNTIYF.